This TCR beta chain was found in a study of tumor-infiltrating lymphocytes in glioblastoma multiforme (dated by TCRdb to the late 2010s). The study in broad terms: Whether intratumoral genomic heterogeneity fosters TIL diversity was tested through joint investigation of somatic mutations, TIL diversity and immune response activity.

Using a modified ARM-PCR protocol with multiple V-beta primers and a C-beta primer, the team built TCRB libraries from RNA through three nested multiplex PCR rounds. ProtoScript II Reverse Transcriptase and a C-beta primer were used to synthesize TCRB-specific cDNA from 0.45 to 0.55 ug total RNA. The description of the TCRB libraries did not include any unique molecular identifiers. The third PCR added barcodes and adapters over approximately 25 cycles with Deep VentR (exo-) polymerase, followed by gel purification of 250-500 bp bands. An Illumina HiSeq 2500 generating 250 bp paired-end reads was used to sequence the TCRB libraries. The published analysis was carried out like this. Trimmomatic was used to clean reads, FLASH to merge reads, MiGEC to assign V, D and J segments, and VDJtools to perform the analysis. VDJtools was used to calculate the Shannon-Wiener diversity index, which quantified repertoire diversity. TCRdb took the public reads, trimmed them with fastp at Q25, ran MiXCR for clone calling and kept in-frame beta chains. For every CDR3 protein sequence, its rows merge into one entry that carries the most common genes and DNA. The V and J calls follow TCRdb's processing rather than the paper's. The sample table shows about 13,000 distinct CDR3 sequences, and approximately 72% are seen once. The ten largest make up 29% of the sample.

A note on this clonotype: There is no known antigen for this receptor. The DNA is omitted, as the CDR3 cannot be located on it reliably, and the CDR3 follows TCRdb's listing.

The AllPrep DNA/RNA mini kit was used to purify genomic DNA and total RNA simultaneously from each of the approximately eleven tumor samples. All RNA had OD 260/280 ratios above 1.9 and RNA integrity numbers above 6.5. Points the paper makes about the study in general: Generalizability is limited because the TCR and somatic mutation analysis included only one glioblastoma patient. Clone frequencies may be distorted by RNA-based TCR sequencing because unequal numbers of TCR transcripts are carried by T cells. The authors noted that sorting T cells into functional subsets, which was not done in this study, would be a future improvement.

The cysteine opens and the phenylalanine closes a CDR3 of 15 amino acids. The germline V gene encodes CDR1 DFQATT and CDR2 SNEGSKA (reference sequence). The chain is assembled from TRBV20-1 and TRBJ2-7; the table's D gene call, TRBD1, was not cross checked with the DNA. This receptor was taken from a male donor with glioblastoma. The source material was brain tumor tissue. The CDR3 reads CSAPGFGTGSRKQYF.